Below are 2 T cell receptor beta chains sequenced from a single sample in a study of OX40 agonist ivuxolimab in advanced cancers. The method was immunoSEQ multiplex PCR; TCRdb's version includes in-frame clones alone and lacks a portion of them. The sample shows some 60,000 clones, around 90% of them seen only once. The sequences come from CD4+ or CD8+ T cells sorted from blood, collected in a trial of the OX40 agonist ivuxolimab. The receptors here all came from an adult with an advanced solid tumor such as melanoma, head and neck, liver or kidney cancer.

CDR3 DNA sequence: TGTGCCAGCAGCCCAGGCCGTTCTATCGACGAGCAGTACTTC. Amino acids: CASSPGRSIDEQYF. This sequence joins TRBV7-9 and TRBJ2-7; D gene unclear. Trimming stripped 5 bases from V and 5 bases from J, with 16 bases between. The CDR3 consists of 14 residues. Looked up from germline, CDR1 is SEHNR and CDR2 is FQNEAQ (reference sequence).

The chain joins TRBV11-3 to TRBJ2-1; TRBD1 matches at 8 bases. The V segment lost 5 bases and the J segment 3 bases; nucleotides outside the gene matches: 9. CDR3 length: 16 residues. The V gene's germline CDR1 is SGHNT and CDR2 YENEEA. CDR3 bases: TGTGCCAGCAGCCCGTGGCCCAGGGGGCTCTACAATGAGCAGTTCTTC. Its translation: CASSPWPRGLYNEQFF.